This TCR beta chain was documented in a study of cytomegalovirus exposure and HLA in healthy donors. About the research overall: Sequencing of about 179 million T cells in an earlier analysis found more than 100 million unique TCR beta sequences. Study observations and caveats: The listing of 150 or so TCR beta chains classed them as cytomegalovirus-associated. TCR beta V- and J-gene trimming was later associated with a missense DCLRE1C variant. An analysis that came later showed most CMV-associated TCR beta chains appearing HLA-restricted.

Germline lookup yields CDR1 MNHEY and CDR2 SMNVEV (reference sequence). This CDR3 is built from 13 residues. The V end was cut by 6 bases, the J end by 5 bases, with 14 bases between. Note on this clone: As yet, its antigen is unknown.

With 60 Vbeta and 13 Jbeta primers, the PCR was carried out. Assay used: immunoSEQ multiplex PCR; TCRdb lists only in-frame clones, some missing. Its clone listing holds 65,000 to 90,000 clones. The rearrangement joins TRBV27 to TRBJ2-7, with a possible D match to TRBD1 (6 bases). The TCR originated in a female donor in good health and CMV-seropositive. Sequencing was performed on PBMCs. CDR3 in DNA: TGTGCCAGCAGGAAGGACAGTGAACACGAGCAGTACTTC. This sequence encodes CASRKDSEHEQYF.